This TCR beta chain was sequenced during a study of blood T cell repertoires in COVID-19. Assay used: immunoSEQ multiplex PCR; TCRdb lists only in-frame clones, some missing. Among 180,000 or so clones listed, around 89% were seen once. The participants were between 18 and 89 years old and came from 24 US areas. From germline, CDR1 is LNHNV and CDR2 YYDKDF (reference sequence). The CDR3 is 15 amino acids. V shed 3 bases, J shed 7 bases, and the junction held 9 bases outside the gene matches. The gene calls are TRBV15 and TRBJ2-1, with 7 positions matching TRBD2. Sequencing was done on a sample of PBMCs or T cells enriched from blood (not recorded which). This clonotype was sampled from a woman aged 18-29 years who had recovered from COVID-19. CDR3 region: CATSRDLGRGNEQFF. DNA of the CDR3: TGTGCCACCAGCAGGGATCTTGGGCGGGGGAATGAGCAGTTCTTC.